Listed below are T cell receptor beta chains from one sample, sequenced in a study of beta chain features in type 1 diabetes. Clones were read by immunoSEQ multiplex PCR, and TCRdb kept only the in-frame ones, dropping some. The sample includes 640,000 or so clones, over 13% of them seen just once. The sample consisted of naive CD4+ T cells from blood. These receptors all stem from a man aged 18 to 29 with type 1 diabetes. CDR3s include the opening cysteine and the closing phenylalanine or tryptophan. Fields, in order: J gene, V gene, clone size, D gene, CDR3 DNA, CDR3 protein. D genes are given only for firm matches. Only some rows state a clone size, as once, few, many or a class for expanded clones.

TRBJ2-7 | TRBV5-1 | NA | NA | TGCGCCAGCAGCAGTCAGGTGAGCTCCTACGAGCAGTACTTC | CASSSQVSSYEQYF
TRBJ1-3 | TRBV7-9 | NA | NA | TGTGCCAGCAACAAAGCAGTCTCTGGAAACACCATATATTTT | CASNKAVSGNTIYF
TRBJ2-1 | TRBV29-1 | few | NA | TGCAGCGTTGGGAGGGGGCGTGATGAGCAGTTCTTC | CSVGRGRDEQFF
TRBJ1-2 | TRBV5-6 | few | NA | TGTGCCAGCAGCTTGTCCCTTAACTATGGCTACACCTTC | CASSLSLNYGYTF
TRBJ1-5 | TRBV28 | few | NA | TGTGCCAGCAGTCCCGGCTCCGGAGACGGATCCATGTCCCAGCATTTT | CASSPGSGDGSMSQHF
TRBJ2-3 | TRBV7-2 | many | NA | TGTGCCAGCAGCTTAGACAGGGGCACAGATACGCAGTATTTT | CASSLDRGTDTQYF
TRBJ1-1 | TRBV7-2 | NA | NA | TGTGCCAGCAGCTTAGCGGGCTGGAACACTGAAGCTTTCTTT | CASSLAGWNTEAFF
TRBJ1-1 | TRBV14 | NA | NA | TGTGCCAGCAGCCCCCTAACCACTGAAGCTTTCTTT | CASSPLTTEAFF
TRBJ2-1 | TRBV7-9 | NA | TRBD2 | TGTGCCAGCAGCAGCGGGGCCGGGGGCAATGAGCAGTTCTTC | CASSSGAGGNEQFF
TRBJ1-3 | TRBV7-8 | few | NA | TGTGCCAGCAGCCCAAGACAGTTCTCTGGAAACACCATATATTTT | CASSPRQFSGNTIYF
TRBJ1-1 | TRBV9 | NA | NA | TGTGCCAGCAGCGCCGGGACCTCAACTAACACTGAAGCTTTCTTT | CASSAGTSTNTEAFF
TRBJ2-7 | TRBV19 | NA | NA | TGTGCCAGTAGTAACCAGGGTCCGCAGTACTTC | CASSNQGPQYF
TRBJ2-7 | TRBV30 | NA | NA | TGTGCCTGGAGTGTAGTGCGGGACCGATCCTACGAGCAGTACTTC | CAWSVVRDRSYEQYF
TRBJ1-4 | TRBV5-8 | few | NA | TGTGCCAGCAGCTTGGTGGATAATGAAAAACTGTTTTTT | CASSLVDNEKLFF
TRBJ2-5 | TRBV30 | NA | TRBD1 | TGTGCCTGGAGCAGGGGGGACAGGGATCAAGAGACCCAGTACTTC | CAWSRGDRDQETQYF
TRBJ2-7 | TRBV30 | NA | NA | TGTGCCTGGAGTGTACAAGGGATATACGAGCAGTACTTC | CAWSVQGIYEQYF
TRBJ2-2 | TRBV2 | NA | NA | TGTGCCAGGAGGAACACCGGGGAGCTGTTTTTT | CARRNTGELFF
TRBJ2-7 | TRBV5-1 | NA | NA | TGCGCCAGCAGCGTGTGGACACCTGCCTACGAGCAGTACTTC | CASSVWTPAYEQYF
TRBJ2-3 | TRBV20-1 | few | TRBD1 | TGCAGTGCTGGCAGGGGGGATACGCAGTATTTT | CSAGRGDTQYF
TRBJ2-3 | TRBV6-5 | few | TRBD1 | TGTGCCAGCAGTCCCCGACAGGGAGCAGATACGCAGTATTTT | CASSPRQGADTQYF
TRBJ2-7 | TRBV30 | NA | NA | TGTGCCTGGGGCCGGGTGGGATCGTACGAGCAGTACTTC | CAWGRVGSYEQYF
TRBJ1-2 | TRBV29-1 | few | NA | TGCAGCGTTGAGGGGGGAACTAACTATGGCTACACCTTC | CSVEGGTNYGYTF
TRBJ1-2 | TRBV6-6 | NA | NA | TGTGCCAGCAGTTCGGAGTCTGGCTACACCTTC | CASSSESGYTF
TRBJ1-6 | TRBV30 | few | NA | TGTGCCTGGAGTAAGGGGCAGGGTTCACCCCTCCACTTT | CAWSKGQGSPLHF
TRBJ2-1 | TRBV30 | NA | NA | TGTGCCTGGAGGTACAGGCTCGAGCAGTTCTTC | CAWRYRLEQFF
TRBJ2-7 | TRBV7-9 | NA | NA | TGTGCCAGCAGCCCAGGAAAGTCCTACGAGCAGTACTTC | CASSPGKSYEQYF
TRBJ1-2 | TRBV9 | NA | NA | TGTGCCAGCAGCGCAGACTTGGGCTATGGCTACACCTTC | CASSADLGYGYTF
TRBJ2-1 | TRBV27 | NA | NA | TGTGCCAGCAGTTTAGGGCAGGACAATGAGCAGTTCTTC | CASSLGQDNEQFF
TRBJ1-6 | TRBV5-1 | few | NA | TGCGCCAGCAGCCCAGGAGCGGGATTCGAGAATTCACCCCTCCACTTT | CASSPGAGFENSPLHF
TRBJ1-6 | TRBV29-1 | NA | NA | TGCAGCGTTAGAGAGTCCTATAATTCACCCCTCCACTTT | CSVRESYNSPLHF
TRBJ2-1 | TRBV19 | few | TRBD2 | TGTGCCAGTCAGTTAGCGGGAGGTTCCTACAATGAGCAGTTCTTC | CASQLAGGSYNEQFF
TRBJ2-1 | TRBV15 | NA | NA | TGTGCCACCAGCAGAGGAGGTTCTCCCTCCTACAATGAGCAGTTCTTC | CATSRGGSPSYNEQFF
TRBJ1-5 | TRBV7-2 | few | NA | TGTGCCAGCAGCTTAGTGGGGACGGAGGGTAGCAATCAGCCCCAGCATTTT | CASSLVGTEGSNQPQHF
TRBJ2-2 | TRBV5-1 | few | NA | TGCGCCAGCAGCTTGGGACCCCTCGGGGAGCTGTTTTTT | CASSLGPLGELFF
TRBJ2-1 | TRBV4-1 | few | TRBD1 | TGCGCCAGCAGCCAAGCGGACAGGATGGCCTACAATGAGCAGTTCTTC | CASSQADRMAYNEQFF
TRBJ1-6 | TRBV30 | NA | NA | TGTGCCTGGAATCCGGGAATCTCACCCCTCCACTTT | CAWNPGISPLHF
TRBJ2-7 | TRBV30 | few | TRBD1 | TGTGCCTGGAGTGTACAGGGGAACGAGCAGTACTTC | CAWSVQGNEQYF
TRBJ1-2 | TRBV15 | NA | NA | TGTGCCACCAGCCCCCGGGACGGAATTAACTATGGCTACACCTTC | CATSPRDGINYGYTF
TRBJ1-2 | TRBV5-1 | few | TRBD1 | TGCGCCAGCAGCCGGCCCGGACAGGGGCACTATGGCTACACCTTC | CASSRPGQGHYGYTF
TRBJ2-7 | TRBV6-5 | few | NA | TGTGCCAGCAGTTACTCGGGGGGGCTTAGCTCCTACGAGCAGTACTTC | CASSYSGGLSSYEQYF
TRBJ1-1 | TRBV18 | few | NA | TGTGCCAGCTCACCACGCACAGCAGAGAACACTGAAGCTTTCTTT | CASSPRTAENTEAFF
TRBJ1-2 | TRBV6-5 | NA | NA | TGTGCCAGCCGAAACCCGACAGGCAACTATGGCTACACCTTC | CASRNPTGNYGYTF
TRBJ2-1 | TRBV2 | few | TRBD1 | TGTGCCAGCAGACCTGGGACAGCCGTTCGAGACAATGAGCAGTTCTTC | CASRPGTAVRDNEQFF
TRBJ1-1 | TRBV18 | NA | NA | TGTGCCAGCTCACCACCGATGGGCACTGAAGCTTTCTTT | CASSPPMGTEAFF
TRBJ1-4 | TRBV6-5 | NA | NA | TGTGCCAGCAGGGGGCAAGGCGAAAAACTGTTTTTT | CASRGQGEKLFF